The sequence of this TCR beta chain was determined in a study of beta chain features in type 1 diabetes. Regarding this clone: What it binds is not known.

TCRB transcripts that were expressed got sequenced, as all of the isolated RNA had been reverse transcribed. Samples of naive, central memory and regulatory T cells yielded a mean of about 3.7 million reads. Clones were sequenced by immunoSEQ multiplex PCR, and TCRdb holds only the in-frame ones, with some missing. Among hundreds of thousands of clones, over 13% were seen once, and the ten largest hold roughly 0.04%. Notes on the study in general: All four CD4+ subsets of Type 1 diabetes patients contained TCRB CDR3s that were moderately but significantly shorter. Diminished insertions and augmented deletions at VDJ junctions characterized type 1 diabetes patients. Although PCR might favor shorter templates, it would do so equally in patients and controls. Since sequencing was performed on cDNA, cells with high TCR expression could be over-represented.

J gave up 5 bases and V 6 bases, and 4 bases lay outside the gene matches. There are 13 residues in the CDR3. From germline, CDR1 is MNHNS and CDR2 SASEGT. This chain connects TRBV6-1 to TRBJ2-5, with TRBD1 matching 9 bases. The TCR was taken from a man between 18 and 35 years old with type 1 diabetes. The sequencing input was naive CD4+ T cells from blood. In nucleotides, the CDR3 is TGTGCCAGCAGGAGGACAGGGGTGGAGACCCAGTACTTC. Residues: CASRRTGVETQYF.